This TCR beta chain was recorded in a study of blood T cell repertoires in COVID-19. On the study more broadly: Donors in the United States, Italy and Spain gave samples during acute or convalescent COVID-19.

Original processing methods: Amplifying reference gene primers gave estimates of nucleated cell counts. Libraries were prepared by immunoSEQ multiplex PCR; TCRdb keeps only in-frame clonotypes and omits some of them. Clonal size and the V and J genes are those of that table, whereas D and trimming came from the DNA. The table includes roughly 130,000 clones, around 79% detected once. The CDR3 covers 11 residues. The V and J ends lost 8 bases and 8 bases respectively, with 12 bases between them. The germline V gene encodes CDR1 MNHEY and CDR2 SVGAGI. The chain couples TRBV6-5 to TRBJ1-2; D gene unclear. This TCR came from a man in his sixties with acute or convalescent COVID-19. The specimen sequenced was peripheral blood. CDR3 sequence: CASGWGEGYTF. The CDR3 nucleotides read TGTGCCAGCGGTTGGGGAGAGGGCTACACCTTC.